The following is a TCR beta chain sequence with its context. The sample originates from a study of T cells in Graves' hyperthyroidism and ophthalmopathy. PBMCs were derived from about 10 ml fresh peripheral blood. RNA transcripts gave rise to amplified TCR beta CDR3 regions. A first-round RT-PCR of the TCR CDR3 used the HTBI primer set. MiXCR, run by TCRdb on the multiplex PCR reads, gives a single entry per CDR3 protein. The table has 340,000 or so distinct CDR3 sequences, 15% to 20% seen once; the top ten hold 45% to 50%. This CDR3 is 15 amino acids long. Trimming stripped 3 bases from V and 1 base from J, with 12 bases between. Looked up from germline, CDR1 is LNHNV and CDR2 is YYDKDF (reference sequence).

The chain carries TRBV15 and TRBJ1-1, with a tentative D call TRBD1 (5 bases). The TCR originated in a woman aged 45-60 years with Graves' hyperthyroidism. The sequencing sample was made of blood. For the CDR3, the DNA is TGTGCCACCAGCAGGACAGCCAGCGCGAACACTGAAGCTTTCTTT. It codes for CATSRTASANTEAFF.